This is a list of T cell receptor beta chains from one sample in a study of T cell clones after liver transplantation. Here immunoSEQ multiplex PCR was the method, and the copy in TCRdb shows in-frame clones only, minus some. The sample contains over 90,000 clones, around four fifths of which appear only once. The sequenced sample was CD4+ T cells from blood, obtained 47 months after liver transplant. The receptors shown here come from a human patient who received a liver transplant. Some T cells may be transferred from the graft donor. Each CDR3 is given without its conserved first and last residue. The order of the fields is V gene, CDR3 protein.

TRBV18,ASSPPAHSYEQY
TRBV7-3,ASSPGVGGYT
TRBV10-3,AIGRNYGYT
TRBV5-1,ASSLGLADTGELF
TRBV18,ASSLRTGTSGAYEQY
TRBV30,AYEQWNYGYT
TRBV11-3,ASSFSGQETQY
TRBV7-3,ASSPGTGLGAF
TRBV7-2,ASSPGSGVPGEQY
TRBV7-6,ASGGLAGGLLRETQY
TRBV5-1,ASSLVTNTGELF
TRBV6-1,ASSYSHGYT
TRBV7-2,ASSLEGDGGTEAF
TRBV11-1,ASSLDRLNSGNTIY
TRBV7-9,ASSLGDWGQNYGYT
TRBV7-2,ASSLDSQGVETQY
TRBV19,ASSWAGSYEQY
TRBV6-1,ASSEEGLSNQPQH
TRBV5-4,ASSSPGVQAF
TRBV5-8,ASSPDATGAGQY
TRBV11-3,ASSLGSLAGGDNEQF
TRBV19,ASRGKGAHLMNTEAF
TRBV7-9,ASSLYGRGDYGYT
TRBV25-1,ASSEYGGHYGYT
TRBV25-1,ASRPPGQPNNEQF
TRBV9,ASSEGRAKNIQY
TRBV19,ASGKGTSGRITDTQY
TRBV30,AWSTRDKAEQF
TRBV19,ASCTLDVNNQPQH
TRBV7-6,ASSKAQIYEQY
TRBV28,ASSSLDEQY
TRBV6-5,ASRRGRGVEGAF
TRBV28,ATLLMNTEAF
TRBV11-2,ASSFPGLALNEQF
TRBV27,ASSFLSVRSSYEQY
TRBV29-1,SVSILSTDTQY
TRBV19,ASRTQGEWQPQH
TRBV27,ASSRRNNEKLF
TRBV7-9,ASSFLGTTGGTQY
TRBV7-6,ASSLDANTEAF